The following is a T cell receptor beta chain sequence with its context. The CDR3 covers 15 residues. V lost 3 bases and J lost 2; bases outside the gene matches: 6. The germline V gene encodes CDR1 LNHDA and CDR2 SQIVND (reference sequence). These data originate in a study of control samples from healthy donors and cancer patients. Clones were sequenced by immunoSEQ multiplex PCR, and TCRdb holds only the in-frame ones, with some missing. The table lists some 140,000 clones, around 96% of them singletons, with about 5.6% in the top ten. This receptor was obtained from a man aged 35 to 55 in good health. J is TRBJ2-7 and V is TRBV19; 8 nucleotides align to TRBD2. Sequenced input: blood. The CDR3 DNA is TGTGCCAGTAGTATCTCTGGGCGGGGGGCCTACGAGCAGTACTTC. It encodes CASSISGRGAYEQYF. Supplemented by reference TRBV19 and TRBJ2-7, the full variable domain reads DGGITQSPKYLFRKEGQNVTLSCEQNLNHDAMYWYRQDPGQGLRLIYYSQIVNDFQKGDIAEGYSVSREKKESFPLTVTSAQKNPTAFYLCASSISGRGAYEQYFGPGTRLTVT.